This T cell receptor (beta chain) is drawn from a study of cytomegalovirus exposure and HLA in healthy donors. General study results and limits: A later analysis showed HLA-associated TCR beta chains outstripping equally common others in clonal expansion. Most subjects' HLA-A and HLA-B alleles were reportedly predicted from TCR beta sequences. The Asian-associated ancestry cluster reportedly had fewer N-insertions than the approximately 690-donor mean in a later analysis.

As to this clone: Its specificity is not known.

After removal of 3 bases from V and 3 bases from J, the junction contained 7 bases not matched to a gene. This CDR3 is built from 15 residues. CDR1 and CDR2 from the germline V gene are MGHRA and YSYEKL. It was with 60 Vbeta and 13 Jbeta primers that the PCR ran. Libraries were prepared by immunoSEQ multiplex PCR; TCRdb keeps only in-frame clonotypes and omits some of them. The data contain 130,000 or so clones, around 83% of them singletons. This receptor was obtained from a woman aged 30 to 39 in good health and CMV-seropositive. The chain carries TRBV4-1 and TRBJ2-5; TRBD2 agrees at 7 bases. Specimen: PBMCs. The DNA for the CDR3 is TGCGCCAGCAGCCACGTAGAGACTAGCAAAGAGACCCAGTACTTC. As protein: CASSHVETSKETQYF.